The rows below give T cell receptor beta chains drawn from one sample of a study of tumor-infiltrating lymphocytes in localized non-small cell lung cancer. Clones were read by immunoSEQ multiplex PCR, and TCRdb kept only the in-frame ones, dropping some. Here the sample spans 15,000 to 20,000 clones, around 80% being singletons. The specimen was uninvolved lung tissue not adjacent to the tumor. The receptor set was obtained from a human donor with non-small cell lung cancer. Each CDR3 is given with its conserved first and last residue. Fields, in order: clone size, D gene, CDR3 length, V gene, J gene, CDR3 DNA, CDR3 protein. The D gene is left open where the match is weak. Some rows have no size entry. The others give once, few or many, or a class for an expanded clone.

clone size: -
D gene: -
CDR3 length: 15
V gene: TRBV14
J gene: TRBJ2-5
CDR3 DNA: TGTGCCAGCAGCCAAGAGTGGACGGTACAAGAGACCCAGTACTTC
CDR3 protein: CASSQEWTVQETQYF

clone size: few
D gene: -
CDR3 length: 14
V gene: TRBV9
J gene: TRBJ1-5
CDR3 DNA: TGTGCCAGCAGCATCCGGGACACGAATCAGCCCCAGCATTTT
CDR3 protein: CASSIRDTNQPQHF

clone size: -
D gene: TRBD1
CDR3 length: 14
V gene: TRBV7-3
J gene: TRBJ2-3
CDR3 DNA: TGTGCCAGCAGCTTAAAGGGGGCCACAGATACGCAGTATTTT
CDR3 protein: CASSLKGATDTQYF

clone size: -
D gene: -
CDR3 length: 15
V gene: TRBV10-3
J gene: TRBJ1-2
CDR3 DNA: TGTGCCATCAGTGAGGGAGGTTCGGGTAACTATGGCTACACCTTC
CDR3 protein: CAISEGGSGNYGYTF

clone size: few
D gene: -
CDR3 length: 15
V gene: TRBV25-1
J gene: TRBJ1-2
CDR3 DNA: TGTGCCAGCAGTGAAAGGGGCAGGGGAGTGTATGGCTACACCTTC
CDR3 protein: CASSERGRGVYGYTF

clone size: -
D gene: -
CDR3 length: 12
V gene: TRBV10-2
J gene: TRBJ1-1
CDR3 DNA: TGCGCCAGCAGCGGGGTCCTTAGCGGAGCTTTCTTT
CDR3 protein: CASSGVLSGAFF

clone size: -
D gene: -
CDR3 length: 13
V gene: TRBV5-4
J gene: TRBJ1-1
CDR3 DNA: TGTGCCAGCAGCTCTGGGACCTCTCCTGAAGCTTTCTTT
CDR3 protein: CASSSGTSPEAFF

clone size: -
D gene: -
CDR3 length: 15
V gene: TRBV6-1
J gene: TRBJ1-1
CDR3 DNA: TGTGCCAGCAGTCTCTACACTTCCGGGAACACTGAAGCTTTCTTT
CDR3 protein: CASSLYTSGNTEAFF

clone size: -
D gene: TRBD2
CDR3 length: 14
V gene: TRBV4-1
J gene: TRBJ2-7
CDR3 DNA: TGCGCCAGCAGCCGGCGGGAGGATTATTACGAGCAGTACTTC
CDR3 protein: CASSRREDYYEQYF

clone size: -
D gene: TRBD1
CDR3 length: 13
V gene: TRBV28
J gene: TRBJ2-1
CDR3 DNA: TGTGCCAGCAGAACAGGGGCGTACAATGAGCAGTTCTTC
CDR3 protein: CASRTGAYNEQFF

clone size: medium-sized
D gene: TRBD1
CDR3 length: 14
V gene: TRBV5-1
J gene: TRBJ1-1
CDR3 DNA: TGCGCCAGCAGCGTACAGGGGGAAAGGACTGAAGCTTTCTTT
CDR3 protein: CASSVQGERTEAFF

clone size: -
D gene: -
CDR3 length: 13
V gene: TRBV28
J gene: TRBJ1-5
CDR3 DNA: TGTGCCAGTGGTCCATGGGCCAATCAGCCCCAGCATTTT
CDR3 protein: CASGPWANQPQHF

clone size: -
D gene: TRBD1
CDR3 length: 14
V gene: TRBV19
J gene: TRBJ2-5
CDR3 DNA: TGTGCCAGTAAATCAACAGGGGGCGAGGAGACCCAGTACTTC
CDR3 protein: CASKSTGGEETQYF

clone size: -
D gene: TRBD1
CDR3 length: 14
V gene: TRBV6-5
J gene: TRBJ1-4
CDR3 DNA: TGTGCCAGCAGCCCGGGACAGTATCAGGAAAAACTGTTTTTT
CDR3 protein: CASSPGQYQEKLFF

clone size: once
D gene: -
CDR3 length: 15
V gene: TRBV10-1
J gene: TRBJ2-7
CDR3 DNA: TGCGCCAGCAGTGAGGGGGGGCTTACCTCCTACGAGCAGTACTTC
CDR3 protein: CASSEGGLTSYEQYF

clone size: -
D gene: -
CDR3 length: 16
V gene: TRBV10-2
J gene: TRBJ1-3
CDR3 DNA: TGCGCCAGCACCAATCAGGGGCGTAGATCTGGAAACACCATATATTTT
CDR3 protein: CASTNQGRRSGNTIYF

clone size: -
D gene: TRBD1
CDR3 length: 14
V gene: TRBV5-4
J gene: TRBJ1-1
CDR3 DNA: TGTGCCAGCAGCGGGGGGGACAGGGCCACTGAAGCTTTCTTT
CDR3 protein: CASSGGDRATEAFF

clone size: -
D gene: TRBD1
CDR3 length: 18
V gene: TRBV7-9
J gene: TRBJ1-4
CDR3 DNA: TGTGCCAGCAGCTTCTCGGTGACAGGGGGCTCGACTAATGAAAAACTGTTTTTT
CDR3 protein: CASSFSVTGGSTNEKLFF

clone size: -
D gene: -
CDR3 length: 17
V gene: TRBV5-6
J gene: TRBJ1-2
CDR3 DNA: TGTGCCAGCAGCTTGCGGCTCCTCAGACTCGCTAACTATGGCTACACCTTC
CDR3 protein: CASSLRLLRLANYGYTF

clone size: -
D gene: TRBD1
CDR3 length: 14
V gene: TRBV5-1
J gene: TRBJ2-2
CDR3 DNA: TGCGCCAGCAGTTTGGACAGGGGAACCGGGGAGCTGTTTTTT
CDR3 protein: CASSLDRGTGELFF

clone size: once
D gene: -
CDR3 length: 15
V gene: TRBV9
J gene: TRBJ2-1
CDR3 DNA: TGTGCCAGCAGCCCCGGGGCGGGAAACTACAATGAGCAGTTCTTC
CDR3 protein: CASSPGAGNYNEQFF

clone size: -
D gene: -
CDR3 length: 14
V gene: TRBV30
J gene: TRBJ1-1
CDR3 DNA: TGTGCCTGGAGTAGGGAGAGTAGAGAGGCTGAAGCTTTCTTT
CDR3 protein: CAWSRESREAEAFF